This T cell receptor (beta chain) was sequenced during a study of T cell responses to AZD1222 COVID-19 vaccine. Study outcomes and limitations: At study baseline, merely a handful of AZD1222 recipients were seropositive.

After removal of 7 bases from V and 4 bases from J, the junction contained 7 bases not matched to a gene. This CDR3 is built from 13 residues. On this clone itself: The antigen is undetermined.

Sequenced by immunoSEQ multiplex PCR; TCRdb stores in-frame clones only, minus some. Found here are 40,000 to 60,000 clones, 85% to 90% of them singletons; the top ten hold around 1.1%. The receptor was derived from an adult who received the AZD1222 COVID-19 vaccine. This chain uses TRBV12-3 or TRBV12-4 with TRBJ2-7; 7 nucleotides match TRBD1. Sequenced material: peripheral blood, taken 28 days after the second AZD1222 dose. CDR3 in amino acids: CASTRDSAYEQYF. CDR3 DNA sequence: TGTGCCAGCACCCGGGACAGTGCATACGAGCAGTACTTC.